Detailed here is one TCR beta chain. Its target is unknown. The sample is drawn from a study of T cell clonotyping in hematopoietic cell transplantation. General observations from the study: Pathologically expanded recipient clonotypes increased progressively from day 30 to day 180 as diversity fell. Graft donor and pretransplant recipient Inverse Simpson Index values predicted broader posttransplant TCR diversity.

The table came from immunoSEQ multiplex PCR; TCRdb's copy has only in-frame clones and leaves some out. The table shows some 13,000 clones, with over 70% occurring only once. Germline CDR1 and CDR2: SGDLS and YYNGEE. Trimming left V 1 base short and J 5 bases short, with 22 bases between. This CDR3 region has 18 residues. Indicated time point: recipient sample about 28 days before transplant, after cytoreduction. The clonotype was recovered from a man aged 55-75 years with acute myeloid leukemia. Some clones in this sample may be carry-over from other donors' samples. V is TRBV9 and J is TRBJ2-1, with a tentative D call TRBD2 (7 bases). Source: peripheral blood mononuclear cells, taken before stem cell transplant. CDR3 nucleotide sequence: TGTGCCAGCAGCGTACAACTGGGGGGGGGCCGCCTCAACAATGAGCAGTTCTTC. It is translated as CASSVQLGGGRLNNEQFF.